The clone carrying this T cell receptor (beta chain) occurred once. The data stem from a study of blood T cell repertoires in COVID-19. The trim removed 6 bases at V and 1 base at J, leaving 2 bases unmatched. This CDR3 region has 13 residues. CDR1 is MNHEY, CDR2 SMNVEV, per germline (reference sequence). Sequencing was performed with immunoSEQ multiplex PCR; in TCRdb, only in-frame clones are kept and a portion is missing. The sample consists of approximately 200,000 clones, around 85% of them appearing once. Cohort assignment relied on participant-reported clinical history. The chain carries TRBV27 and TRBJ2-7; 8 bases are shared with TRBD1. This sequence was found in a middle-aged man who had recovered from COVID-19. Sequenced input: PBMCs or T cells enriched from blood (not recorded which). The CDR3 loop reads CASRDRGSYEQYF. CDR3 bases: TGTGCCAGCAGAGACAGGGGATCCTACGAGCAGTACTTC.